Below are 24 T cell receptor beta chains sequenced from a single sample in a study of blood T cell repertoires in COVID-19. Measured with immunoSEQ multiplex PCR; TCRdb has only the in-frame clones, and not every one. The table lists roughly 300,000 clones, 85% to 90% of them singletons, with approximately 12% in the top ten. The material sequenced was peripheral blood. These receptors came from a woman aged 25-40 years with COVID-19, enrolled during active disease.

The chain has TRBV5-1 and TRBJ1-2, with D possibly matching TRBD1 (6 bases). CDR1 is SGHRS, CDR2 YFSETQ, per germline. The length of the CDR3 is 17 residues. The V end was cut by 0 bases, the J end by 8 bases, with 23 bases between. The CDR3 bases are TGCGCCAGCAGCTTGGGGGCGACCGGGACACCCGTGGGAGGCTACACCTTC. Protein: CASSLGATGTPVGGYTF.

The chain joins TRBV7-9 to TRBJ1-3; a possible D gene is TRBD1 (5 bases). Trimming left V 3 bases short and J 2 bases short, with 8 bases between. Germline CDR1 reads SEHNR; CDR2 reads FQNEAQ (reference sequence). The CDR3 contains 14 residues. The CDR3 region is CASSLTVTGNTIYF. For the CDR3, the DNA is TGTGCCAGCAGCTTGACAGTTACTGGAAACACCATATATTTT.

The chain uses TRBV4-1 and TRBJ1-2; D remains ambiguous. The CDR3 consists of 16 residues. The germline gives CDR1 MGHRA, CDR2 YSYEKL. V shed 3 bases and J shed 1 base, with 15 bases lying between them. The CDR3 region has the DNA TGCGCCAGCAGCCACGGGCCCTTAGAGGGTAACTATGGCTACACCTTC. Translated, it gives CASSHGPLEGNYGYTF.

The genes are TRBV7-9 and TRBJ2-5; TRBD2 agrees at 8 bases. Germline CDR1 reads SEHNR; CDR2 reads FQNEAQ (reference sequence). Trimming took 1 base from V and 5 from J; bases not matched to a gene: 12. The CDR3 is 17 amino acids. The CDR3 DNA is TGTGCCAGCAGCTTAGGAATCAGCGGGGGAGCACAGGAGACCCAGTACTTC. It specifies CASSLGISGGAQETQYF.

The V and J genes are TRBV5-1 and TRBJ1-2; D is undetermined. V lost 7 bases and J lost 4, with 8 bases in between. Germline CDR1 reads SGHRS; CDR2 reads YFSETQ. CDR3 size: 11 residues. The DNA of the CDR3 is TGCGCCAGCCGGGAATTCTATGGCTACACCTTC. Translating gives CASREFYGYTF.

CDR3 sequence reads: CASSGDRGAASNQPQHF. The CDR3 nucleotides are TGTGCCAGCAGTGGGGACAGGGGAGCGGCGAGCAATCAGCCCCAGCATTTT. V gene TRBV2 combines with J gene TRBJ1-5, with 10 bases fitting TRBD1. Looked up from germline, CDR1 is SNHLY and CDR2 is FYNNEI. The CDR3 consists of 17 residues. Germline trimming cut 4 bases from V and 1 base from J; bases unmatched to any gene: 7.

This clone was recorded a few times. This sequence joins TRBV3-1 (or the pseudogene TRBV3-2) and TRBJ1-2; a weak D match, TRBD1 (6 bases). Trimming took 0 bases from V and 7 from J, leaving 18 bases between them. The CDR3 covers 16 residues. Germline V gives CDR1 LGHDT, CDR2 YNNKEL (reference sequence). CDR3 in DNA: TGTGCCAGCAGCCAAGATGACAGGCCTACCAGGGCTGGCTACACCTTC. Its translation is CASSQDDRPTRAGYTF.

This clone was picked up one time. This rearrangement joins TRBV3-1 (or the pseudogene TRBV3-2) to TRBJ2-5; TRBD1 matches 7 bases. V was clipped by 5 bases and J by 4 bases; unmatched bases: 13. Germline V lookup: CDR1 LGHDT, CDR2 YNNKEL (reference sequence). The CDR3 sequence is 16 residues long. The CDR3 sequence is CASSAAHRGSGETQYF. CDR3 nucleotide sequence: TGTGCCAGCAGCGCTGCTCACAGGGGATCGGGAGAGACCCAGTACTTC.

The chain has TRBV19 and TRBJ2-1, with 13 bases lining up with TRBD2. There are 17 residues in the CDR3. Germline V gives CDR1 LNHDA, CDR2 SQIVND (reference sequence). The CDR3 spells CGGLGTSGGASYNEQFF. The CDR3 DNA reads as TGTGGAGGCCTAGGAACTAGCGGGGGGGCTTCCTACAATGAGCAGTTCTTC.

This rearrangement joins TRBV29-1 to TRBJ1-1, with D maybe TRBD1 (5 bases). CDR3 length: 10 amino acids. Germline V gene lookup returns CDR1 SQVTM and CDR2 ANQGSEA. V was trimmed by 7 bases and J by 7 bases, leaving 10 bases between them. The CDR3 is CSGGYSEAFF. The CDR3 DNA reads as TGCAGCGGGGGGTATAGTGAAGCTTTCTTT.

This clone was observed a single time. The rearrangement links TRBV9 to TRBJ1-2; 8 positions match TRBD1. The V segment lost 0 bases and the J segment 4 bases; nucleotides outside the gene matches: 5. The CDR3 covers 15 residues. CDR1 and CDR2 from the germline V gene are SGDLS and YYNGEE. The CDR3 is CASSVGGQARYGYTF. CDR3 DNA: TGTGCCAGCAGCGTAGGGGGACAGGCCCGCTATGGCTACACCTTC. The whole variable domain, remainder taken from reference TRBV9 and TRBJ1-2, is DSGVTQTPKHLITATGQRVTLRCSPRSGDLSVYWYQQSLDQGLQFLIQYYNGEERAKGNILERFSAQQFPDLHSELNLSSLELGDSALYFCASSVGGQARYGYTFGSGTRLTVV.

This chain joins TRBV7-6 and TRBJ2-7; D is uncertain. The CDR3 has 14 residues. The germline gives CDR1 SGHVS, CDR2 FNYEAQ. With 2 bases removed from V and 3 bases from J, the gap between germline ends came to 11 bases. The CDR3: CASSLLDGGYEQYF. The CDR3 nucleotides read TGTGCCAGCAGCTTACTAGACGGCGGCTACGAGCAGTACTTC.

The chain employs TRBV19 and TRBJ1-5; D gene unclear. The V and J ends lost 2 bases and 7 bases respectively, with 12 bases between them. The length of the CDR3 is 14 residues. Per the germline V gene, CDR1 is LNHDA and CDR2 is SQIVND (reference sequence). The CDR3, as DNA: TGTGCCAGTAGTATATATGACGCTAGCCAGCCCCAGCATTTT. It yields the protein CASSIYDASQPQHF.

The CDR3 reads CASSLPGVGNTIYF. CDR3 bases: TGTGCCAGCAGCTTACCCGGGGTTGGAAACACCATATATTTT. The V and J genes are TRBV7-9 and TRBJ1-3; no clear D. Between the trimmed V and J ends, which lost 2 bases and 3 bases, there was a span of 8 bases. Germline V gene lookup returns CDR1 SEHNR and CDR2 FQNEAQ (reference sequence). This CDR3 contains 14 residues.

This clone was seen a few times. The chain uses TRBV7-9 and TRBJ1-6, with a possible D match to TRBD1 (5 bases). Looked up from germline, CDR1 is SEHNR and CDR2 is FQNEAQ (reference sequence). The CDR3 has 15 amino acids. Trimming took off 5 bases at V and 8 bases at J, with 16 bases between the two ends. This chain's CDR3 is CASSEYWGVDSPLHF. The DNA for the CDR3 is TGTGCCAGCAGCGAGTATTGGGGCGTAGATTCACCCCTCCACTTT.

The rearrangement links TRBV5-6 to TRBJ2-1; tentative D call: TRBD1 (5 bases). V gave up 0 bases and J gave up 7 bases, with 14 bases separating them. CDR3 size: 15 residues. The germline gives CDR1 SGHDT, CDR2 YYEEEE. CDR3 protein: CASSLGLTDNNEQFF. CDR3 coding DNA: TGTGCCAGCAGCTTGGGTCTAACGGACAATAATGAGCAGTTCTTC.

Concerning this clone itself: Other nucleotide sequences in the sample specify the same CDR3. This chain connects TRBV5-4 to TRBJ1-1; D gene ambiguous. The CDR3 is 13 amino acids. Germline V CDR1 and CDR2: SGHNT, YYREEE (reference sequence). V shed 1 base and J shed 1 base, with 5 bases lying between them. CDR3 sequence: CASSLTGNTEAFF. The CDR3 DNA is TGTGCCAGCAGCTTGACCGGGAACACTGAAGCTTTCTTT.

The J gene is TRBJ2-7, the V gene TRBV11-2; possible D gene TRBD1, 6 bases. The CDR3 has 15 amino acids. Per the germline V gene, CDR1 is SGHAT and CDR2 is FQNNGV. Trimming cost V 5 bases and J 0 bases, with 14 bases left between them. DNA for the CDR3: TGTGCCAGCAGCAAAGAGGACAGAAGCTCCTACGAGCAGTACTTC. Encoded protein: CASSKEDRSSYEQYF.

The gene calls are TRBV2 and TRBJ2-2, with D uncertain. The CDR3 contains 14 residues. Germline CDR1 and CDR2: SNHLY and FYNNEI. V lost 3 bases, J lost 5 bases, and 10 bases lay in between. The chain's CDR3 is CASSDERGTGELFF. The CDR3 coding sequence is TGTGCCAGCAGTGACGAGCGCGGAACCGGGGAGCTGTTTTTT.

Comments on this clone: This may come from a read error, since a much larger clone is one base off. V usage is TRBV7-9 and J usage is TRBJ1-2; D may be TRBD1 (6 bases). The CDR3 runs 13 residues. Per germline, CDR1 SEHNR and CDR2 FQNEAQ (reference sequence). V was clipped by 5 bases and J by 4 bases, with 11 bases between them. CDR3 in DNA: TGTGCCAGCAGCCCAGGACAGAGCTATGGCTACACCTTC. Encoded protein: CASSPGQSYGYTF.

This chain uses TRBV6-5 with TRBJ2-5; weak D call: TRBD1 (5 bases). Trimming left V 8 bases short and J 5 bases short, with 12 bases between. Germline-derived CDR1 and CDR2 are MNHEY and SVGAGI. The CDR3 covers 12 residues. The CDR3 here is CASGRVRETQYF. The DNA for the CDR3 is TGTGCCAGCGGCAGGGTCAGGGAGACCCAGTACTTC.

This sequence joins TRBV12-5 and TRBJ2-3; 7 bases agree with TRBD2. Per the germline V gene, CDR1 is LGHNT and CDR2 is FRNRAP. With 6 bases clipped from V and 6 bases from J, the junction kept 6 bases outside the gene matches. CDR3 length: 13 amino acids. The CDR3 DNA sequence: TGTGCTAGTGGCCCCGCGGGGGTGGATACGCAGTATTTT. Translated: CASGPAGVDTQYF.

The chain uses TRBV7-2 and TRBJ2-2; possibly TRBD1 for D (5 bases). In germline, CDR1 is SGHTA, CDR2 FQGNSA. Between the trimmed V and J ends, which lost 0 bases and 7 bases, there was a span of 9 bases. The CDR3 is 14 residues long. The DNA of the CDR3 is TGTGCCAGCAGCTTAGCCAGGGCAGGCGGGGAGCTGTTTTTT. Its protein is CASSLARAGGELFF.

V is TRBV21-1 and J is TRBJ2-7; the D segment call TRBD1 is taken from the table without a DNA check. TRBV21-1 is listed as a pseudogene. CDR3 size: 14 residues. This CDR3 is CASAPGTGFGKQYF. In DNA form, the CDR3 reads TGTGCCAGCGCTCCCGGGACAGGGTTCGGTAAGCAGTACTTC.